The following is a T cell receptor beta chain sequence with its context. Its antigen is currently unknown. Trimming cost V 0 bases and J 5 bases; bases outside gene matches: 10. The germline gives CDR1 SGHRS, CDR2 YFSETQ. The CDR3 length is 17 residues. Following RNA extraction, reverse transcription yielded cDNA that acted as the sequencing template. The protocol was immunoSEQ multiplex PCR, while the TCRdb copy is restricted to in-frame clones and leaves out a portion. This sample has roughly 6,600 clones, with around 70% found just once. The record originates from a study of CD8+ T cells in alopecia areata. Whole-study context: The tofacitinib course ran for 6 to 18 months and was followed by 6 months off drug. Study-level findings and limits: Any link of baseline CD8+ expansion to response, resting on one nonresponder, remains uncertain. Scalp clonality and expanded CD8+ clones among the top 100 fell significantly with tofacitinib.

Treatment indicated: oral pan-JAK inhibitor, 5-10 mg twice daily. Specimens obtained from alopecia areata patients comprised lesional scalp punch biopsies and peripheral blood. This rearrangement joins TRBV5-1 to TRBJ2-3; 9 nucleotides agree with TRBD2. This receptor was identified in a human donor with alopecia areata. Sequenced material: skin, taken at week 4, from a patient treated with tofacitinib. The CDR3 bases are TGCGCCAGCAGCTTGGATCGCGGGGGGGACTCCGGAGATACGCAGTATTTT. Its translation: CASSLDRGGDSGDTQYF.